These 21 T cell receptor beta chains were all obtained from the same sample, sequenced in a study of T cell repertoires in cytomegalovirus infection. These receptors lack a known antigen. One entry per CDR3 protein, called by TCRdb with MiXCR from the reads. Found here are approximately 390,000 distinct CDR3 sequences, roughly a third of them singletons; the top ten hold approximately 12%. Sequenced material: cultured PBMCs, taken from culture after CMV antigen stimulation. The receptor set was obtained from a human donor in good health (CMV status not recorded). Some clones in this sample may be carry-over from other donors' samples.

Points on this clonotype: Given the absence of the conserved phenylalanine or tryptophan at the CDR3 end, a read error is likely. The V and J genes are TRBV4-1 and TRBJ2-7, with D perhaps matching TRBD1 (5 bases). CDR1 is MGHRA, CDR2 YSYEKL, per germline. V lost 3 bases and J lost 7, with 28 bases in between. This CDR3 contains 18 residues. The CDR3 DNA follows: TGCGCCAGCAGCCAGCAACAGGACCGGACGCTATTCATCGGGGAGCAGTACCTC. It translates to CASSQQQDRTLFIGEQYL.

At least ten counts were recorded for this clonotype. The J gene is TRBJ2-2, the V gene TRBV7-2; 13 bases match TRBD2. CDR1 and CDR2 (germline): SGHTA, FQGNSA. CDR3 length: 16 amino acids. V gave up 4 bases and J gave up 4 bases; unmatched junction bases: 3. CDR3 amino acids: CASSSTSGRATGELFF. The DNA of the CDR3 is TGTGCCAGCAGCTCAACTAGCGGGAGGGCCACCGGGGAGCTGTTTTTT. Filled out from reference TRBV7-2 and TRBJ2-2, the complete variable domain reads GAGVSQSPSNKVTEKGKDVELRCDPISGHTALYWYRQSLGQGLEFLIYFQGNSAPDKSGLPSDRFSAERTGGSVSTLTIQRTQQEDSAVYLCASSSTSGRATGELFFGEGSRLTVL.

This chain uses TRBV6-1 with TRBJ2-1; no clear D. CDR3 length: 12 residues. Trimming took off 8 bases at V and 1 base at J, with 6 bases between the two ends. Germline V lookup: CDR1 MNHNS, CDR2 SASEGT. The CDR3 nucleotides read TGTGCCAGCGGGGAATCCTACAATGAGCAGTTCTTC. It codes for CASGESYNEQFF.

V is TRBV27 and J is TRBJ2-7; possibly TRBD2 for D (5 bases). Trimming removed 5 bases from V and 5 bases from J, with 19 bases in between. Per the germline V gene, CDR1 is MNHEY and CDR2 is SMNVEV (reference sequence). This CDR3 region has 15 residues. CDR3 DNA: TGTGCCAGCAGTCCCCTCGAGGGCCGACGGGACGAGCAGTACTTC. Its translation: CASSPLEGRRDEQYF.

Many counts were recorded for this clonotype. The CDR3 is CASSQRGLAGVEQFF. In DNA, the CDR3 is TGTGCCAGCAGCCAGAGGGGACTAGCGGGAGTTGAGCAGTTCTTC. The chain recombines TRBV7-2 with TRBJ2-1; 14 bases match TRBD2. This CDR3 comprises 15 residues. Germline values: CDR1 SGHTA, CDR2 FQGNSA. After removal of 5 bases from V and 9 bases from J, the junction contained 6 bases not matched to a gene.

This clonotype was counted between two and nine times. V gene TRBV12-3 or TRBV12-4 combines with J gene TRBJ1-4, with TRBD1 matching over 7 bases. The V and J ends lost 4 bases and 6 bases, in that order; junction bases with no gene match: 2. The CDR3 length is 13 residues. The CDR3: CASSWDSDEKLFF. The CDR3 DNA reads as TGTGCCAGCAGTTGGGACAGCGATGAAAAACTGTTTTTT.

In this sample, this clonotype turned up once. The chain employs TRBV6-6 and TRBJ1-4; D call uncertain. From germline, CDR1 is MNHNY and CDR2 SVGAGI (reference sequence). The length of the CDR3 is 18 residues. Deletions cut 0 bases from V and 0 bases from J, with 14 bases between. This chain's CDR3 is CASSYSKTQRATNEKLFF. CDR3 coding DNA: TGTGCCAGCAGTTACTCGAAAACGCAGCGAGCAACTAATGAAAAACTGTTTTTT.

The chain couples TRBV5-5 to TRBJ2-1, with 9 bases aligning to TRBD2. V was pared by 4 bases and J by 9 bases, with 11 bases of the junction left unmatched. CDR1 is SGHKS, CDR2 YYEKEE, per germline (reference sequence). The CDR3 is 15 amino acids. The DNA for the CDR3 is TGTGCCAGCAGCGTCTTAGCGGGAGAACATTTTGAGCAGTTCTTC. Translation: CASSVLAGEHFEQFF.

The sample holds one count of this clonotype. The J gene is TRBJ2-4, the V gene TRBV5-4, with D possibly being TRBD2 (5 bases). This CDR3 is built from 18 residues. Germline V CDR1 and CDR2: SGHNT, YYREEE (reference sequence). Trimming pared 7 bases from V and 1 base from J, leaving 24 bases between. This CDR3 is CASQAGVQEVGAKNIQYF. Here the CDR3 DNA reads TGTGCCAGCCAAGCTGGGGTTCAGGAGGTCGGGGCCAAAAACATTCAGTACTTC.

This clonotype has a count of ten or more. This chain uses TRBV7-6 with TRBJ1-2, with 8 bases that match TRBD1. Germline V gene data show CDR1 as SGHVS and CDR2 as FNYEAQ. Trimming removed 5 bases from V and 0 bases from J; junction bases left unmatched: 5. There are 15 residues in the CDR3. The CDR3 DNA is TGTGCCAGCAGCCCTCGGACAGGGACTAACTATGGCTACACCTTC. Its protein product is CASSPRTGTNYGYTF.

This clonotype has ten or more counts. The CDR3 loop is CASSLARYGYTF. CDR3 DNA sequence: TGTGCCAGCAGCTTAGCCAGATATGGCTACACCTTC. The genes are TRBV7-2 and TRBJ1-2; D unresolved. V was clipped by 0 bases and J by 5 bases, with 4 bases between them. CDR1 and CDR2 from the germline V gene are SGHTA and FQGNSA. The CDR3 is 12 amino acids. Full variable domain (outside the CDR3, taken from reference TRBV7-2 and TRBJ1-2): GAGVSQSPSNKVTEKGKDVELRCDPISGHTALYWYRQSLGQGLEFLIYFQGNSAPDKSGLPSDRFSAERTGGSVSTLTIQRTQQEDSAVYLCASSLARYGYTFGSGTRLTVV.

This clonotype was detected a few times. The gene calls are TRBV20-1 and TRBJ2-5; 12 bases line up with TRBD2. Germline CDR1 and CDR2: DFQATT and SNEGSKA (reference sequence). V shed 0 bases and J 3 bases; nucleotides not matched to a gene: 5. This CDR3 region has 16 residues. The CDR3 loop is CSARDRLAGVEETQYF. The CDR3 nucleotides read TGCAGTGCTAGAGATAGACTAGCGGGAGTTGAAGAGACCCAGTACTTC.

Details on this clonotype: Relative to the germline gene, one junction end is altered; a read error may explain this. J is TRBJ2-5 and V is TRBV7-8; possibly TRBD1 for D (6 bases). CDR1 and CDR2 from the germline V gene are SGHVS and FQNEAQ. The CDR3 runs 15 residues. The CDR3 here is CASSLVDSKQEPQYF. CDR3 nucleotide sequence: TGTGCCAGCAGCTTAGTGGACAGCAAACAAGAGCCCCAGTACTTC.

The gene calls are TRBV19 and TRBJ1-5; 7 bases match TRBD1. Germline V CDR1 and CDR2: LNHDA, SQIVND (reference sequence). The V and J ends lost 1 base and 3 bases, in that order; junction bases with no gene match: 3. This CDR3 region has 15 residues. For the CDR3, the DNA is TGTGCCAGTAGTATAGGCGACAGGGTCAATCAGCCCCAGCATTTT. The encoded protein is CASSIGDRVNQPQHF.

This clonotype was recorded a few times. The chain is built from TRBV7-9 and TRBJ2-5; 7 bases are shared with TRBD2. Germline CDR1 SEHNR, CDR2 FQNEAQ (reference sequence). V was pared by 4 bases and J by 1 base, with 3 bases of the junction left unmatched. The CDR3 is made up of 14 amino acids. Here the CDR3 DNA reads TGTGCCAGCAGCTGGGGGACTATCCAAGAGACCCAGTACTTC. Translated: CASSWGTIQETQYF.

This clonotype showed up just a few times. The chain links TRBV4-3 to TRBJ2-1, with 7 bases that match TRBD2. Per germline, CDR1 LGHNA and CDR2 YSLEER. The CDR3 has 15 amino acids. V lost 5 bases to trimming and J lost 6 bases; unmatched junction nucleotides: 10. The CDR3 DNA reads as TGCGCCAGCAGCACCGGCGGGAGTGGTCGCAATGAGCAGTTCTTC. Protein sequence: CASSTGGSGRNEQFF.

V usage is TRBV10-3 and J usage is TRBJ2-5; 9 nucleotides align to TRBD1. Germline-derived CDR1 and CDR2 are ENHRY and SYGVKD. V lost 0 bases and J lost 9; bases outside the gene matches: 5. The CDR3 is made up of 14 amino acids. The CDR3 nucleotides are TGTGCCATCAGTGAGTCGATCCGGGACAGGGCCCAGTACTTC. Amino acid sequence: CAISESIRDRAQYF.

The gene calls are TRBV7-2 and TRBJ1-1; a weak D match, TRBD1 (5 bases). Germline-derived CDR1 and CDR2 are SGHTA and FQGNSA. Trimming left V 5 bases short and J 4 bases short, with 17 bases between. The CDR3 has 15 amino acids. CDR3 residues: CASSPNPGQITEAFF. The CDR3 nucleotides are TGTGCCAGCAGCCCCAACCCGGGGCAGATCACTGAAGCTTTCTTT.

This clonotype was picked up a small number of times. The genes are TRBV6-1 and TRBJ2-7; 10 bases are shared with TRBD2. Germline trimming cut 6 bases from V and 3 bases from J; bases unmatched to any gene: 5. The germline V gene encodes CDR1 MNHNS and CDR2 SASEGT. CDR3 length equals 14 residues. Here the CDR3 reads CASRRLAGDYEQYF. CDR3 DNA: TGTGCCAGCAGGCGGCTAGCGGGAGACTACGAGCAGTACTTC.

The genes are TRBV2 and TRBJ1-5; tentatively, D is TRBD1 (6 bases). The CDR3 is made up of 16 amino acids. V was trimmed by 5 bases and J by 0 bases, leaving 14 bases between them. Germline loops: CDR1 SNHLY, CDR2 FYNNEI. CDR3 protein: CASSQLRTDSNQPQHF. CDR3 bases: TGTGCCAGCAGTCAATTACGGACAGATAGCAATCAGCCCCAGCATTTT.

This clonotype was observed at least ten times. This chain connects TRBV7-2 to TRBJ2-2; no firm D call. Trimming removed 2 bases at V and 6 bases at J, with 7 bases between. The CDR3 is 13 residues long. Germline V gene lookup returns CDR1 SGHTA and CDR2 FQGNSA. CDR3 in amino acids: CASSLLVSGELFF. The CDR3 DNA reads as TGTGCCAGCAGCTTACTAGTTTCCGGGGAGCTGTTTTTT. The full variable domain, with the rest looked up from reference TRBV7-2 and TRBJ2-2, is GAGVSQSPSNKVTEKGKDVELRCDPISGHTALYWYRQSLGQGLEFLIYFQGNSAPDKSGLPSDRFSAERTGGSVSTLTIQRTQQEDSAVYLCASSLLVSGELFFGEGSRLTVL.